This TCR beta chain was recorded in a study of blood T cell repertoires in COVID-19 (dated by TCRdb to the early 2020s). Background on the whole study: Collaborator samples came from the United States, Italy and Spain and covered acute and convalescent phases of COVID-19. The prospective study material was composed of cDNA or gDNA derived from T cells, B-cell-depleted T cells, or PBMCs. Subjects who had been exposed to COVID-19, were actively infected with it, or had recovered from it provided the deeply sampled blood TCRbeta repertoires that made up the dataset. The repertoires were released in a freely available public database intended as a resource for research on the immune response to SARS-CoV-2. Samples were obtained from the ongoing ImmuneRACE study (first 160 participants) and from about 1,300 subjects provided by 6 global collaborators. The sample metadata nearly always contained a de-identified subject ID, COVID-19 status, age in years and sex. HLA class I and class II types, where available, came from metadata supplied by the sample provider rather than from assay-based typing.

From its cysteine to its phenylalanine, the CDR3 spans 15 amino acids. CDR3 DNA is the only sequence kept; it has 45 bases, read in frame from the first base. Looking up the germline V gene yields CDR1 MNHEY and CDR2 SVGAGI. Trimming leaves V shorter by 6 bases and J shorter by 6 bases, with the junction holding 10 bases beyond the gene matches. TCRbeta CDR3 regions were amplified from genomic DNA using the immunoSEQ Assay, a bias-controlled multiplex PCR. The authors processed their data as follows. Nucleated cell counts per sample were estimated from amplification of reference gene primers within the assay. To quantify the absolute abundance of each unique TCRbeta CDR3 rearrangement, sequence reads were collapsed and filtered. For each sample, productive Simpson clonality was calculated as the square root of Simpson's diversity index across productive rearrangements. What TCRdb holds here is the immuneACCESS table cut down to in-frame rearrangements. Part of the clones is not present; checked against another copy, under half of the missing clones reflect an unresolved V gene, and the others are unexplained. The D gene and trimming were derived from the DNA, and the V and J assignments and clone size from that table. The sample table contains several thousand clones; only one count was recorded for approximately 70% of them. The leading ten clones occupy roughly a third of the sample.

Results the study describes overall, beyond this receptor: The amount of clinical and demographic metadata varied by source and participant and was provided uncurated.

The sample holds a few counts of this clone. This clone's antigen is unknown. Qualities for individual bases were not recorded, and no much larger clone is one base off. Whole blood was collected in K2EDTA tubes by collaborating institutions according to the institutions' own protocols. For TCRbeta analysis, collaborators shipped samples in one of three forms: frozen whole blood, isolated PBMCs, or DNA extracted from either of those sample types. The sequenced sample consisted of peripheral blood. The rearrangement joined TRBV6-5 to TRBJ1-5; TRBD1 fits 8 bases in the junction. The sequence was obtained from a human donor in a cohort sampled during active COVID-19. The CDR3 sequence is CASSRGQVVGQPQHF. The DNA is TGTGCCAGCAGCAGGGGACAGGTAGTCGGTCAGCCCCAGCATTTT.